This TCR beta chain was recorded in a study of T cell repertoires in aging, cancer and after chemotherapy. Rearranged V-D-J TRB sequences were amplified with a mixed TRB-A/B primer pool. A single record per CDR3 protein comes from TCRdb applying MiXCR to the multiplex PCR reads. The table records approximately 18,000 distinct CDR3 sequences, around half of them present only once. Germline-derived CDR1 and CDR2 are MNHEY and SVGAGI. This CDR3 spans 16 amino acids. The V gene end was trimmed by 2 bases and the J gene end by 4 bases; junction bases not matched to a gene: 6. The template was genomic DNA from peripheral blood, not RNA.

The sequencing sample was made of blood. This clonotype was obtained from a human donor in good health. The rearrangement uses TRBV6-5 and TRBJ1-3; 9 positions match TRBD1. The CDR3 nucleotides read TGTGCCAGCAGTTACGATAACAGGGGGCGCGGAAACACCATATATTTT. Protein: CASSYDNRGRGNTIYF.